The rows below give T cell receptor beta chains drawn from one sample of a study of cytomegalovirus exposure and HLA in healthy donors. Libraries were prepared by immunoSEQ multiplex PCR; TCRdb keeps only in-frame clonotypes and omits some of them. The data show fewer than 150,000 clones, 77% seen once. Sequencing used PBMCs. These receptors all come from a human donor in good health. Each CDR3 is given with its conserved first and last residue. The order of the fields is D gene, clone size, V gene, J gene, CDR3 DNA, CDR3 protein. D genes are given only for firm matches. Only part of the rows carry a size: once, few, many, or a class if the clone is expanded.

d_call: .; clone_size: .; v_call: TRBV5-5; j_call: TRBJ1-2; cdr3_nt: TGTGCCAGCAGCTTAGGCTTCGACAGTCGAACCTATGGCTACACCTTC; cdr3_aa: CASSLGFDSRTYGYTF
d_call: .; clone_size: .; v_call: TRBV6-1; j_call: TRBJ2-1; cdr3_nt: TGTGCCAGCAGGGAGGACATTGGGAGGTACAATGAGCAGTTCTTC; cdr3_aa: CASREDIGRYNEQFF
d_call: .; clone_size: .; v_call: TRBV10-2; j_call: TRBJ1-1; cdr3_nt: TGCGCCAGCAACCGGGACTCCAACACTGAAGCTTTCTTT; cdr3_aa: CASNRDSNTEAFF
d_call: .; clone_size: .; v_call: TRBV15; j_call: TRBJ1-3; cdr3_nt: TGTGCCACCAGCAGAGAAGCGGGCGTCTCTGGAAACACCATATATTTT; cdr3_aa: CATSREAGVSGNTIYF
d_call: .; clone_size: .; v_call: TRBV19; j_call: TRBJ1-5; cdr3_nt: TGTGCCAGTAGTATCGGTGGGCAGGGGCGCAACCCCCAGCATTTT; cdr3_aa: CASSIGGQGRNPQHF
d_call: TRBD1; clone_size: .; v_call: TRBV4-2; j_call: TRBJ2-7; cdr3_nt: TGTGCCAGCAGCCAAGGGGACAGGGGGACCGAGCAGTACTTC; cdr3_aa: CASSQGDRGTEQYF
d_call: .; clone_size: .; v_call: TRBV5-1; j_call: TRBJ2-2; cdr3_nt: TGCGCCAGCAGCTTCCAGGGCGACGGGGAGCTGTTTTTT; cdr3_aa: CASSFQGDGELFF
d_call: TRBD2; clone_size: .; v_call: TRBV7-6; j_call: TRBJ2-1; cdr3_nt: TGTGCCAGCAGCTCGACTAGCGGGAGCCCCAATGAGCAGTTCTTC; cdr3_aa: CASSSTSGSPNEQFF
d_call: TRBD1; clone_size: .; v_call: TRBV7-6; j_call: TRBJ2-2; cdr3_nt: TGTGCCAGCAGCATTACGGACAGGGGGATCACCGGGGAGCTGTTTTTT; cdr3_aa: CASSITDRGITGELFF
d_call: .; clone_size: .; v_call: TRBV6-5; j_call: TRBJ2-5; cdr3_nt: TGTGCCAGCAGGCGGGAAGGGGGCCCAGAGACCCAGTACTTC; cdr3_aa: CASRREGGPETQYF
d_call: TRBD2; clone_size: .; v_call: TRBV11-3; j_call: TRBJ2-3; cdr3_nt: TGTGCCAGCAGCCCCGGGGTAGCGGGATTAGCAGATACGCAGTATTTT; cdr3_aa: CASSPGVAGLADTQYF
d_call: .; clone_size: .; v_call: TRBV18; j_call: TRBJ1-2; cdr3_nt: TGTGCCAGCTCAGTAGCCGCGCTTTATGGCTACACCTTC; cdr3_aa: CASSVAALYGYTF
d_call: .; clone_size: .; v_call: TRBV7-2; j_call: TRBJ2-6; cdr3_nt: TGTGCCAGCAGCTTAGCGTGGGCCCCTGGGGCCAACGTCCTGACTTTC; cdr3_aa: CASSLAWAPGANVLTF
d_call: .; clone_size: .; v_call: TRBV7-9; j_call: TRBJ1-3; cdr3_nt: TGTGCCAGCAGCTTATCGACAGGCCCCGGCCCCATATATTTT; cdr3_aa: CASSLSTGPGPIYF
d_call: .; clone_size: few; v_call: TRBV27; j_call: TRBJ1-2; cdr3_nt: TGTGCCAGCAGTCTTACCCCCGGACAGTCTGGTGGCTACACCTTC; cdr3_aa: CASSLTPGQSGGYTF
d_call: .; clone_size: few; v_call: TRBV5-6; j_call: TRBJ1-5; cdr3_nt: TGTGCCAGCAGCTTGTGGGGGGTCGGGACGGTGGGGCCCCAGCATTTT; cdr3_aa: CASSLWGVGTVGPQHF
d_call: .; clone_size: .; v_call: TRBV9; j_call: TRBJ2-6; cdr3_nt: TGTGCCAGCAGCGTAGTTGGGACTTCTGGGGCCAACGTCCTGACTTTC; cdr3_aa: CASSVVGTSGANVLTF